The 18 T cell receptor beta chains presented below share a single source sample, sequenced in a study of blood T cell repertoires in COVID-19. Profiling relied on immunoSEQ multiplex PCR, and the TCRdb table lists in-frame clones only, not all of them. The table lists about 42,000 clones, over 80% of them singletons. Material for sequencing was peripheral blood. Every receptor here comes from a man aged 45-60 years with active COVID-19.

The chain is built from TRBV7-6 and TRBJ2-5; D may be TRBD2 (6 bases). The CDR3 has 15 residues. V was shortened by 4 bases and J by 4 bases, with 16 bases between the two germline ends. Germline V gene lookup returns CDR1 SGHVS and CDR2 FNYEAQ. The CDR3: CASSSSRLEGETQYF. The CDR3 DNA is TGTGCCAGCAGCTCATCGCGACTAGAGGGAGAGACCCAGTACTTC.

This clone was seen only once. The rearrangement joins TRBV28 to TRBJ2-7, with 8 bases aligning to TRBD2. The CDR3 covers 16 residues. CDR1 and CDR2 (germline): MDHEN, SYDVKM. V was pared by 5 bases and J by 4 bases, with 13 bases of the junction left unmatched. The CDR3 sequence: CASSPRRRAGVYEQYF. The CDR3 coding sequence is TGTGCCAGCAGTCCACGAAGGAGAGCGGGAGTTTACGAGCAGTACTTC.

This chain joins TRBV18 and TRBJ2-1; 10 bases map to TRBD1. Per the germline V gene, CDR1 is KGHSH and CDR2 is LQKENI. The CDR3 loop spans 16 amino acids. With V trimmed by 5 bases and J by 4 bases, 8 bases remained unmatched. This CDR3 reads CASSSRQGARYNEQFF. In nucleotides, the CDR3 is TGTGCCAGCTCATCCCGACAGGGGGCAAGATACAATGAGCAGTTCTTC. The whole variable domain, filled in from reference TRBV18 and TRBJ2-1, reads NAGVMQNPRHLVRRRGQEARLRCSPMKGHSHVYWYRQLPEEGLKFMVYLQKENIIDESGMPKERFSAEFPKEGPSILRIQQVVRGDSAAYFCASSSRQGARYNEQFFGPGTRLTVL.

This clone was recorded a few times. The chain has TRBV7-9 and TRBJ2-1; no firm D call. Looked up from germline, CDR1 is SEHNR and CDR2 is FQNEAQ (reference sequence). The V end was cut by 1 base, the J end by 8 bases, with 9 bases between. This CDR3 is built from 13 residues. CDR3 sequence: CASSLVAGDEQFF. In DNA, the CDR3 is TGTGCCAGCAGCTTAGTAGCCGGCGATGAGCAGTTCTTC. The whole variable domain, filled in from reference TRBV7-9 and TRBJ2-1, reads DTGVSQNPRHKITKRGQNVTFRCDPISEHNRLYWYRQTLGQGPEFLTYFQNEAQLEKSRLLSDRFSAERPKGSFSTLEIQRTEQGDSAMYLCASSLVAGDEQFFGPGTRLTVL.

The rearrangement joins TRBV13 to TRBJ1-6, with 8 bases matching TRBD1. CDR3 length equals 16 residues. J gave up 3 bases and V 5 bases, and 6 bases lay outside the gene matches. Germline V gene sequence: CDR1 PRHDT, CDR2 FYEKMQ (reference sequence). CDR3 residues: CASSTGGQGYNSPLHF. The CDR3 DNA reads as TGTGCCAGCAGCACGGGAGGACAGGGCTATAATTCACCCCTCCACTTT.

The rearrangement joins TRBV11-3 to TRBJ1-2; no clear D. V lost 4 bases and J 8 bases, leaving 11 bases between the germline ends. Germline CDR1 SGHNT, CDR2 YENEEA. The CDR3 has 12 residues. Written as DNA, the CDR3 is TGTGCCAGCAGCTCTAGTGGTGGGGGCTACACCTTC. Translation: CASSSSGGGYTF.

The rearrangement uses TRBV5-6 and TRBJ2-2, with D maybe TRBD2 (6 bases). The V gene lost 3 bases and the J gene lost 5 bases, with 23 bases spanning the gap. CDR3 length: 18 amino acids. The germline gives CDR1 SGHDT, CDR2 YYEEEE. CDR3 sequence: CASSWGMVGGRGTGELFF. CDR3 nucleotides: TGTGCCAGCAGCTGGGGCATGGTAGGAGGGCGGGGAACCGGGGAGCTGTTTTTT.

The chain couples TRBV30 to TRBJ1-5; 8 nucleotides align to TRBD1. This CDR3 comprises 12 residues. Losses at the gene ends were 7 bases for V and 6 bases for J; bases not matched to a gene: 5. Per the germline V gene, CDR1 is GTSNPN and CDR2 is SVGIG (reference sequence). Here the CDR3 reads CASDRAGQPQHF. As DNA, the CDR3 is TGTGCCTCGGACAGGGCTGGTCAGCCCCAGCATTTT. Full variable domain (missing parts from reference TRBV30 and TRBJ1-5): SQTIHQWPATLVQPVGSPLSLECTVEGTSNPNLYWYRQAAGRGLQLLFYSVGIGQISSEVPQNLSASRPQDRQFILSSKKLLLSDSGFYLCASDRAGQPQHFGDGTRLSIL.

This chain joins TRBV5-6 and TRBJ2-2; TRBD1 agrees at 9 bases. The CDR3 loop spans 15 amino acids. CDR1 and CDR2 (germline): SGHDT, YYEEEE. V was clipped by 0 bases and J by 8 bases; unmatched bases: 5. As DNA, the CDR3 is TGTGCCAGCAGCTTGGACACAGGGGGCTCTGGGGAGCTGTTTTTT. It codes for CASSLDTGGSGELFF.

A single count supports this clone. As DNA, the CDR3 is TGTGCCAGCAGCTCCCTAGCGGGACCCGCAGATACGCAGTATTTT. This translates into CASSSLAGPADTQYF. V usage is TRBV11-1 and J usage is TRBJ2-3; 9 positions match TRBD2. Germline CDR1 reads SGHAT; CDR2 reads FQDESV (reference sequence). Trimming cost V 4 bases and J 4 bases; bases outside gene matches: 6. This CDR3 is 15 amino acids long.

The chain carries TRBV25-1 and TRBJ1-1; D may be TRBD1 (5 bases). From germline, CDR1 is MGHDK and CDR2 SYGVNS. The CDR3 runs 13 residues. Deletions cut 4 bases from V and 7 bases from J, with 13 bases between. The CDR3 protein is CASSGTTTVEAFF. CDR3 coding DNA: TGTGCCAGCAGTGGGACAACGACTGTTGAAGCTTTCTTT.

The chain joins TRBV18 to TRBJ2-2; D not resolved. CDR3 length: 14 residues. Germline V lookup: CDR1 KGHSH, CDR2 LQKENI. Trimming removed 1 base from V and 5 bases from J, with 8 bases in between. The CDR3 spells CASSPLPITGELFF. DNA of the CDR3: TGTGCCAGCTCACCACTCCCAATTACCGGGGAGCTGTTTTTT.

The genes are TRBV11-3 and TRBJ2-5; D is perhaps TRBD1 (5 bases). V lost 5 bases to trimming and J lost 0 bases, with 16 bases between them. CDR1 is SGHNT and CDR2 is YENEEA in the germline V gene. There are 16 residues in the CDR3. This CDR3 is CASSPWQGLNQETQYF. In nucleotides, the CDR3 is TGTGCCAGCAGCCCTTGGCAGGGCCTTAACCAAGAGACCCAGTACTTC.

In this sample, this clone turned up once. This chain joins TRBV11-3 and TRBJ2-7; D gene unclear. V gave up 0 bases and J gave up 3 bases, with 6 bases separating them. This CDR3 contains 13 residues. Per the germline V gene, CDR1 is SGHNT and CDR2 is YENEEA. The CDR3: CASSLETNYEQYF. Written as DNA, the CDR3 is TGTGCCAGCAGCTTAGAGACAAACTACGAGCAGTACTTC.

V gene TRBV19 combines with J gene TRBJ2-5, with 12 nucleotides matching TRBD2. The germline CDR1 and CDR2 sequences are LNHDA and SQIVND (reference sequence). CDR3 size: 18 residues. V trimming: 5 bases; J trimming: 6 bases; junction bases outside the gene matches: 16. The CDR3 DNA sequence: TGTGCCAGTAGTTTACTAGCGGGGGGACGAGACGCGAGGCAGACCCAGTACTTC. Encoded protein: CASSLLAGGRDARQTQYF.

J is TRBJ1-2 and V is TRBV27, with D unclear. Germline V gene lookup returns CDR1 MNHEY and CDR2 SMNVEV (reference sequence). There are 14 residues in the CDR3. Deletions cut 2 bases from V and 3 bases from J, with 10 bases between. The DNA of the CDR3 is TGTGCCAGCAGTTTACACTACCTCGACTATGGCTACACCTTC. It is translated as CASSLHYLDYGYTF.

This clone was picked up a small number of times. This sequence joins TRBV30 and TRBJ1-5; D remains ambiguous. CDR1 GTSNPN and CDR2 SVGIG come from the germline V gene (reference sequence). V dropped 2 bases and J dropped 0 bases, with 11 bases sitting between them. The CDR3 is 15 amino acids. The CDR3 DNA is TGTGCCTGGAGTAAAGACTCGAATAGCAATCAGCCCCAGCATTTT. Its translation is CAWSKDSNSNQPQHF.

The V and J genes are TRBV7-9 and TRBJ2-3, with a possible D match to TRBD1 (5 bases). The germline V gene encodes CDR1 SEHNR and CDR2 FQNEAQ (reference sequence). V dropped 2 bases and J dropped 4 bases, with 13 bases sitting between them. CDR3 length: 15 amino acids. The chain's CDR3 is CASSLNGQGADTQYF. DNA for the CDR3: TGTGCCAGCAGCTTAAATGGGCAGGGCGCAGATACGCAGTATTTT.